This TCR beta chain was sequenced for a study of cytomegalovirus exposure and HLA in healthy donors. The PCR contained 60 Vbeta and 13 Jbeta primers. Clones were read by immunoSEQ multiplex PCR, and TCRdb kept only the in-frame ones, dropping some. This table holds 65,000 to 85,000 clones, over 70% found once. Study-level results: Later analysis associated a missense DCLRE1C variant with TCR beta V- and J-gene trimming. Cytomegalovirus-associated TCR beta chains were listed, numbering approximately 150. Earlier results showed most TCR beta V segments being productive about 90% or about 30% of the time. According to a later analysis, donors in an Asian-associated ancestry cluster reportedly had fewer N-insertions than the approximately 620-donor mean.

About this clone itself: Its antigen is undetermined.

CDR1 and CDR2 (germline): SGHNT, YENEEA. The CDR3 has 16 residues. V trimming: 3 bases; J trimming: 3 bases; junction bases outside the gene matches: 3. This clonotype originated in a man aged 45 to 65 in good health and CMV-seropositive. This sequence joins TRBV11-3 and TRBJ2-3; 13 bases line up with TRBD2. The sample taken for sequencing was PBMCs. CDR3 bases: TGTGCCAGCAGCTTCTTACTAGCGGGAGGGACAGATACGCAGTATTTT. Encoded protein: CASSFLLAGGTDTQYF.